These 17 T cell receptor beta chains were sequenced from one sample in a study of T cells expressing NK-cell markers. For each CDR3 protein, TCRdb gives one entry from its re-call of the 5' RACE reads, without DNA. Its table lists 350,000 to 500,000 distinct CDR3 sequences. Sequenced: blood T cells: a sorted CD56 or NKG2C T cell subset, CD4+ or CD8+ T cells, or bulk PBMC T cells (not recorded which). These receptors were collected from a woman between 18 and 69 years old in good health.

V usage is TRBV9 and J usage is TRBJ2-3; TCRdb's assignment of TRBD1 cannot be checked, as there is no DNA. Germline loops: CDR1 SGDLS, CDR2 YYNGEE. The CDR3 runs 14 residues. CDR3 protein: CASSVLPLTDTQYF.

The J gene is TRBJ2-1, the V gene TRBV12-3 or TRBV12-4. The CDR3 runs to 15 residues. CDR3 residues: CASSFSGSRPNEQFF.

This CDR3 is CASSLASGGKYNEQFF. The V gene is TRBV7-8, the J gene TRBJ2-1; with no DNA, the TCRdb D assignment of TRBD2 cannot be verified. The germline gives CDR1 SGHVS, CDR2 FQNEAQ. The CDR3 spans 16 residues.

This chain's CDR3 is CATSREPTNLVEQYF. V and J are TRBV15 and TRBJ2-7; TCRdb outputs TRBD2, but without DNA this stays unchecked. CDR3 length equals 15 residues. CDR1 LNHNV and CDR2 YYDKDF come from the germline V gene (reference sequence).

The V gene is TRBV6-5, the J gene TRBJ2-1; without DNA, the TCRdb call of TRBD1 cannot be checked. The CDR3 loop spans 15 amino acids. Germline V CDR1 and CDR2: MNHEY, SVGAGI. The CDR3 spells CASSYEVPGIDEQFF.

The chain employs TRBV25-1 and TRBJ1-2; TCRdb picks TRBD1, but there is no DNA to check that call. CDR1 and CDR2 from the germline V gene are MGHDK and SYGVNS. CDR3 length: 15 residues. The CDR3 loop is CASSDSRGRGYGYTF.

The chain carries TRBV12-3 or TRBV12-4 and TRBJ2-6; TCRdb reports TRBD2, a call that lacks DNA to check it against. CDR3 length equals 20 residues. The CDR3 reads CASTLGKGLAGSSGANVLTF.

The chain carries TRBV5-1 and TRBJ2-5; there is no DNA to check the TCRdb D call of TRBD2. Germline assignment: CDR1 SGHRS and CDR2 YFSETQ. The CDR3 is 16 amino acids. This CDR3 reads CASSQGSGRAAETQYF.

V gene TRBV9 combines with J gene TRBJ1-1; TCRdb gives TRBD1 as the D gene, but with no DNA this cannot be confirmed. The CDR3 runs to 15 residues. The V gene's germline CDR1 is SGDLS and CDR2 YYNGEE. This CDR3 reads CASSPNLGGRTEAFF.

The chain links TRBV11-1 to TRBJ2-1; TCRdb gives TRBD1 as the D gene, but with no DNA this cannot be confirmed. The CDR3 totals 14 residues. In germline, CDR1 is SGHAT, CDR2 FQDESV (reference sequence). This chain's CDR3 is CASSPRDNYNEQFF.

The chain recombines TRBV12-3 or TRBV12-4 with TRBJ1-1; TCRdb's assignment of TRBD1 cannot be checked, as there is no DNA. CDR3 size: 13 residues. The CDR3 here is CASRSPGAIEAFF.

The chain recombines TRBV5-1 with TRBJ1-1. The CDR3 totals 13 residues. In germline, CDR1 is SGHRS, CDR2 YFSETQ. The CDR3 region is CASSLDLVAEAFF. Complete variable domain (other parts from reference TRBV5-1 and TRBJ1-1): KAGVTQTPRYLIKTRGQQVTLSCSPISGHRSVSWYQQTPGQGLQFLFEYFSETQRNKGNFPGRFSGRQFSNSRSEMNVSTLELGDSALYLCASSLDLVAEAFFGQGTRLTVV.

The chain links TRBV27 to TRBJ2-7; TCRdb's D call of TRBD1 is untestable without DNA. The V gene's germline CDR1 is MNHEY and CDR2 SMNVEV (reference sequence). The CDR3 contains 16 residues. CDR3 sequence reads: CASSLSFSRGNYEQYF.

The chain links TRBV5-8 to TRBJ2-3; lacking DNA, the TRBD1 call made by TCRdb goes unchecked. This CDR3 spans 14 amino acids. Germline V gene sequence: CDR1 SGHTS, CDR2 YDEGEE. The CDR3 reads CASSLFGALDTQYF.

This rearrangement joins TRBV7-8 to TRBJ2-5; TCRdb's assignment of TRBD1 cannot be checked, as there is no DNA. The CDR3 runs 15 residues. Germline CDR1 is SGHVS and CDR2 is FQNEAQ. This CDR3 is CASSLDGTHQETQYF.

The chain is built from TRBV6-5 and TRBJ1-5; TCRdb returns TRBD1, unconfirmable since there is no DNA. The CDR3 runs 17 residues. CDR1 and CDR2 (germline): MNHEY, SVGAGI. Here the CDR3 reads CASSYSPPQSSNQPQHF.

The CDR3 spells CSVEVPVEGYTF. The chain recombines TRBV29-1 with TRBJ1-2. CDR1 and CDR2 from the germline V gene are SQVTM and ANQGSEA. The CDR3 loop spans 12 amino acids.